Below are 10 T cell receptor beta chains sequenced from a single sample in a study of naive and memory T cell subsets. The beta constant-region primer was an equimolar mix of two oligonucleotides covering TRBC1 and TRBC2. Ligated cDNA was amplified by four rounds of PCR with nested alpha and beta constant-region primers and SP2. Each CDR3 protein gets one entry after TCRdb re-called the UMI-ligation and nested PCR reads with MiXCR. The sample holds 95,000 to 150,000 distinct CDR3 sequences, roughly 32% seen once. Sample: central memory CD4+ T cells from blood. These receptor sequences come from a human donor in good health.

This clonotype was counted a few times. The gene calls are TRBV28 and TRBJ2-6, with D tentatively TRBD1 (6 bases). The ends were cut back, 6 bases at V and 1 base at J, with 13 bases in the middle. The length of the CDR3 is 16 residues. Germline V gene data show CDR1 as MDHEN and CDR2 as SYDVKM. The CDR3, as DNA: TGTGCCAGCAGAGAACAGGGTCTTTCTGGGGCCAACGTCCTGACTTTC. Its protein product is CASREQGLSGANVLTF.

This chain joins TRBV20-1 and TRBJ2-7; TRBD1 agrees at 8 bases. Germline V gene lookup returns CDR1 DFQATT and CDR2 SNEGSKA (reference sequence). This CDR3 region has 11 residues. V lost 5 bases and J lost 9; bases outside the gene matches: 6. The CDR3 loop is CSAGQGKGQYF. CDR3 nucleotides: TGCAGTGCTGGACAGGGAAAAGGGCAGTACTTC.

The chain recombines TRBV20-1 with TRBJ2-7; a weak D match, TRBD2 (6 bases). V dropped 4 bases and J dropped 2 bases, with 30 bases sitting between them. The CDR3 loop spans 19 amino acids. In germline, CDR1 is DFQATT, CDR2 SNEGSKA (reference sequence). CDR3 sequence (DNA): TGCAGTGCTAATAATCCGGGACTGCTTAATGGGAGAGTTACCTACGAGCAGTACTTC. It is translated as CSANNPGLLNGRVTYEQYF.

The rearrangement joins TRBV14 to TRBJ2-2; 7 positions match TRBD2. There are 15 residues in the CDR3. Trimming cost V 1 base and J 6 bases; bases outside gene matches: 5. In germline, CDR1 is SGHDN, CDR2 FVKESK. The CDR3 spells CASSQAGRAAGELFF. DNA for the CDR3: TGTGCCAGCAGCCAAGCGGGGAGGGCCGCCGGGGAGCTGTTTTTT.

V and J are TRBV27 and TRBJ2-7; D may be TRBD1 or TRBD2 (5 bases each). The germline CDR1 and CDR2 sequences are MNHEY and SMNVEV (reference sequence). The CDR3 contains 13 residues. The V end was cut by 3 bases, the J end by 4 bases, with 10 bases between. Here the CDR3 reads CASSFTWGYEQYF. The CDR3 bases are TGTGCCAGCAGTTTTACCTGGGGGTACGAGCAGTACTTC.

This clonotype was seen a few times. V is TRBV13 and J is TRBJ1-1; 8 bases are shared with TRBD1. This CDR3 is 14 amino acids long. CDR1 is PRHDT and CDR2 is FYEKMQ in the germline V gene (reference sequence). Trimming at V came to 8 bases and at J to 0 bases, leaving 5 bases not matched to a gene. In nucleotides, the CDR3 is TGTGCCAGCCACAAACAGGGGGTGAACACTGAAGCTTTCTTT. Protein product: CASHKQGVNTEAFF.

The chain has TRBV7-6 and TRBJ1-6; 9 bases match TRBD1. Trimming took 1 base from V and 7 from J; bases not matched to a gene: 5. This CDR3 has 16 amino acids. The germline CDR1 and CDR2 sequences are SGHVS and FNYEAQ. In DNA, the CDR3 is TGTGCCAGCAGCTTAGGGGGACAGGGAAGGAATTCACCCCTCCACTTT. It yields the protein CASSLGGQGRNSPLHF.

This sequence joins TRBV7-9 and TRBJ2-5; D assignment may be TRBD1 or TRBD2 (5 bases each). There are 15 residues in the CDR3. The ends were cut back, 0 bases at V and 4 bases at J, with 12 bases in the middle. The V gene's germline CDR1 is SEHNR and CDR2 FQNEAQ (reference sequence). CDR3 coding DNA: TGTGCCAGCAGCTTAGCCGGGGCGGCGGGAGAGACCCAGTACTTC. Protein sequence: CASSLAGAAGETQYF.

The gene calls are TRBV12-3 or TRBV12-4 and TRBJ2-3; D is perhaps TRBD1 (6 bases). This CDR3 is 16 amino acids long. Trimming shortened V by 5 bases and J by 2 bases, and 17 bases separated the two germline ends. CDR3 in DNA: TGTGCCAGCAGTCCGAGAGGGGGTCGGGCCACAGATACGCAGTATTTT. It is translated as CASSPRGGRATDTQYF.

Note on this clonotype: Given a much more abundant clone one base away, this may be a read error. The V gene is TRBV11-2, the J gene TRBJ2-3; 9 bases match TRBD2. Germline V gene data show CDR1 as SGHAT and CDR2 as FQNNGV. V lost 4 bases, J lost 1 base, and 0 bases stayed unmatched. This CDR3 is 14 amino acids long. Written as DNA, the CDR3 is TGTGCCAGCAGCTGGACTAGCGGCACAGATACGCAGTATTTT. Protein sequence: CASSWTSGTDTQYF.